The 6 T cell receptor beta chains below come from one sample, sequenced in a study of T cell responses to AZD1222 COVID-19 vaccine. Sequencing used immunoSEQ multiplex PCR; TCRdb keeps in-frame clones, though not all of them. The table lists over 70,000 clones, approximately 81% of them singletons. The sequencing used peripheral blood, collected on day 0 of AZD1222 vaccination. Every receptor here comes from an adult in good health.

In the case of this clone: The same CDR3 can be traced to other DNA sequences in this sample. The chain recombines TRBV5-5 with TRBJ1-5; unclear D gene. The length of the CDR3 is 13 residues. Germline assignment: CDR1 SGHKS and CDR2 YYEKEE (reference sequence). Trimming took 0 bases from V and 3 from J, leaving 4 bases between them. The CDR3 here is CASSLVVNQPQHF. In DNA form, the CDR3 reads TGTGCCAGCAGCTTGGTGGTCAATCAGCCCCAGCATTTT.

The rearrangement uses TRBV19 and TRBJ1-1; 8 bases map to TRBD1. This CDR3 contains 13 residues. Germline V gene sequence: CDR1 LNHDA, CDR2 SQIVND (reference sequence). V gave up 5 bases and J gave up 5 bases; unmatched junction bases: 4. The CDR3 DNA sequence: TGTGCCAGTAGTTTCACAGGGGGAACTGAAGCTTTCTTT. Its protein product is CASSFTGGTEAFF.

The V and J genes are TRBV25-1 and TRBJ2-2; D is ambiguous. Germline values: CDR1 MGHDK, CDR2 SYGVNS. The CDR3 totals 13 residues. Trimming took off 3 bases at V and 2 bases at J, with 4 bases between the two ends. CDR3 in DNA: TGTGCCAGCAGTGAGACAAACACCGGGGAGCTGTTTTTT. Amino acids: CASSETNTGELFF.

The J gene is TRBJ1-6, the V gene TRBV6-5; D is unresolved. This CDR3 comprises 15 residues. Trimming stripped 4 bases from V and 9 bases from J, with 16 bases between. Germline V lookup: CDR1 MNHEY, CDR2 SVGAGI. The CDR3 here is CASSSPVVTGSPLHF. The CDR3 nucleotides are TGTGCCAGCAGTTCGCCAGTTGTTACCGGTTCACCCCTCCACTTT.

J is TRBJ2-5 and V is TRBV9; D gene uncertain. Germline CDR1 SGDLS, CDR2 YYNGEE. CDR3 length: 13 residues. Trimming left V 2 bases short and J 5 bases short, with 10 bases between. CDR3 nucleotide sequence: TGTGCCAGCAGCGTCGTCAGTGGGGAGACCCAGTACTTC. It codes for CASSVVSGETQYF.

The J gene is TRBJ1-5, the V gene TRBV28, with 7 positions matching TRBD1. The junction had 12 bases not matched to a gene; V was cut back by 3 bases and J by 7 bases. The CDR3 has 16 amino acids. Germline V gene sequence: CDR1 MDHEN, CDR2 SYDVKM. CDR3 sequence: CASSFELTGVGQPQHF. DNA for the CDR3: TGTGCCAGCAGTTTTGAACTCACAGGGGTAGGGCAGCCCCAGCATTTT.